This TCR beta chain stems from a study of beta chain features in type 1 diabetes. Across the study: Healthy donors and patients showed comparable age, gender and cell yields. Study observations and caveats: Fewer insertions but more deletions were seen at VDJ junctions in type 1 diabetes patients. TCRB CDR3s from Type 1 diabetes patients were moderately but significantly shorter in all four CD4+ subsets. Still unanswered here is whether HLA type influences TCRB rearrangement. PCR could preferentially amplify shorter templates, alike in patients and controls.

On this clone itself: The antigen is undetermined.

This CDR3 is built from 16 residues. Trimming shortened V by 4 bases and J by 0 bases, and 13 bases separated the two germline ends. Germline V gene data show CDR1 as SNHLY and CDR2 as FYNNEI. Expressed TCRB transcripts got sequenced, as all isolated RNA was reverse transcribed. Produced via immunoSEQ multiplex PCR; TCRdb's table is partial and in-frame only. The sample includes about 400,000 clones, over 10% of them seen just once. V gene TRBV2 combines with J gene TRBJ1-5, with D perhaps matching TRBD1 (6 bases). The receptor was isolated from a young woman with type 1 diabetes. Sequencing was carried out using naive CD4+ T cells from blood. CDR3 sequence: CASSVGGAGSNQPQHF. The CDR3 nucleotides are TGTGCCAGCAGTGTTGGGGGGGCAGGTAGCAATCAGCCCCAGCATTTT. Combining the CDR3 with reference TRBV2 and TRBJ1-5 gives the whole variable domain EPEVTQTPSHQVTQMGQEVILRCVPISNHLYFYWYRQILGQKVEFLVSFYNNEISEKSEIFDDQFSVERPDGSNFTLKIRSTKLEDSAMYFCASSVGGAGSNQPQHFGDGTRLSIL.